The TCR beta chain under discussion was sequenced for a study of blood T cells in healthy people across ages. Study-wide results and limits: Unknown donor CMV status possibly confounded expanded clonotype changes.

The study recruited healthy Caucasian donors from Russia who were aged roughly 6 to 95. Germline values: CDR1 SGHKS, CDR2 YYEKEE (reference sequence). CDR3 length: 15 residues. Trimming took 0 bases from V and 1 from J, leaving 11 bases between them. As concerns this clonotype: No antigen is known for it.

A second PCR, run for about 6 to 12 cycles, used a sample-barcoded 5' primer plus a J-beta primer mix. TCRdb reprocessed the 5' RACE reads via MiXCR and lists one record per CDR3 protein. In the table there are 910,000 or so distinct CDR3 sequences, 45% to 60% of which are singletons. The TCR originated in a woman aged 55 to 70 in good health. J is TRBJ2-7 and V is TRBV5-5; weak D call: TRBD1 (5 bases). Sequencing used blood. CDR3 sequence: CASSLEGANSYEQYF. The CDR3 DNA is TGTGCCAGCAGCTTGGAAGGGGCTAATTCCTACGAGCAGTACTTC.